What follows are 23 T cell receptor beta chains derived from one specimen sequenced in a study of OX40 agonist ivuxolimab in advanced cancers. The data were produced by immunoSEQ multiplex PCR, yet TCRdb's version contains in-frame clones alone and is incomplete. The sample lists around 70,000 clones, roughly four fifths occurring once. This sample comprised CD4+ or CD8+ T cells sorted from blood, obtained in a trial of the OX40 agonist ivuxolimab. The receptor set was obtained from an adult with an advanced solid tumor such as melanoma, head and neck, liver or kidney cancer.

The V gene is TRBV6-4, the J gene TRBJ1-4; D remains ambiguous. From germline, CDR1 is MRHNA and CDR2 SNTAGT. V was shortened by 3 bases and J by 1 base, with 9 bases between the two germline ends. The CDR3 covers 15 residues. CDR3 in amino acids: CASSDVRVTNEKLFF. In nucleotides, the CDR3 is TGTGCCAGCAGTGATGTACGGGTAACTAATGAAAAACTGTTTTTT.

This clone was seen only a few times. The CDR3 DNA reads TGTGCCAGCAGTCCTACCGGGACAGGGTTTTTGTATGGCTACACCTTC. Translated, it gives CASSPTGTGFLYGYTF. The chain has TRBV28 and TRBJ1-2; 9 bases align to TRBD1. The V gene's germline CDR1 is MDHEN and CDR2 SYDVKM. V shed 5 bases, J shed 5 bases, and the junction held 12 bases outside the gene matches. The CDR3 extends over 16 amino acids.

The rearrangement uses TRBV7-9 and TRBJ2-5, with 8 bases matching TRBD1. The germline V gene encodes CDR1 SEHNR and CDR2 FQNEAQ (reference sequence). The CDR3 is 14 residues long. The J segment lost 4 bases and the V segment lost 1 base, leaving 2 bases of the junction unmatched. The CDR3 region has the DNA TGTGCCAGCAGCTTAGGGCAGGGGGCAGAGACCCAGTACTTC. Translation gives CASSLGQGAETQYF.

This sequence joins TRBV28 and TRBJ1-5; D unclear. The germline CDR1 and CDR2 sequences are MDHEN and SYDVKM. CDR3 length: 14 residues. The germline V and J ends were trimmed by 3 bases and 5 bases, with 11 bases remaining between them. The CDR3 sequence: CASSLVQEHQPQHF. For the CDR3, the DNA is TGTGCCAGCAGTTTGGTTCAGGAACATCAGCCCCAGCATTTT.

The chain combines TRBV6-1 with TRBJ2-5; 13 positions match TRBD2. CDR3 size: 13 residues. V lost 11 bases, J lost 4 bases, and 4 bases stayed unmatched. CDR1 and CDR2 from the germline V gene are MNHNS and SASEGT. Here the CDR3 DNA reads TGTGCCGGTAGACTAGCGGGGGGAGAGACCCAGTACTTC. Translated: CAGRLAGGETQYF.

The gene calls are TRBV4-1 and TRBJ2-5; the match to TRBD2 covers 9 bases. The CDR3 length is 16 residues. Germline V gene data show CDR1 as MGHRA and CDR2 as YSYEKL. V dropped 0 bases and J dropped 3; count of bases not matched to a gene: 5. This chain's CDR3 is CASSQEWASGEETQYF. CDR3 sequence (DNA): TGCGCCAGCAGCCAAGAATGGGCTAGCGGGGAAGAGACCCAGTACTTC.

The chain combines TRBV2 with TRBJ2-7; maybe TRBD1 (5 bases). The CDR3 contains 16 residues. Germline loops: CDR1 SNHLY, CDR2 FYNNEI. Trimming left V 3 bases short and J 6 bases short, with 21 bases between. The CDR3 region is CASSDRAGSNWSEQYF. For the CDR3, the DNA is TGTGCCAGCAGTGATCGGGCAGGGTCTAATTGGAGCGAGCAGTACTTC.

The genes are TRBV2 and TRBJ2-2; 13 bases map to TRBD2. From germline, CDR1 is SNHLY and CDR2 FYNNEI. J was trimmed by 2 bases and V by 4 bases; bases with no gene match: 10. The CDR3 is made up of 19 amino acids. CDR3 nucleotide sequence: TGTGCCAGCAGTGTTACCGGGACTAGCGGGACCACAAACACCGGGGAGCTGTTTTTT. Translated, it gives CASSVTGTSGTTNTGELFF.

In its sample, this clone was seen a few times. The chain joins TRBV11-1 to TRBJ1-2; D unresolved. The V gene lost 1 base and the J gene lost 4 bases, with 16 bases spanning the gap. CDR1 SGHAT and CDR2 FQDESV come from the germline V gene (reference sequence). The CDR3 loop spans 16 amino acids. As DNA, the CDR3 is TGTGCCAGCAGCTTAGGAGGCGCGGGGAGCCGCTATGGCTACACCTTC. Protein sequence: CASSLGGAGSRYGYTF.

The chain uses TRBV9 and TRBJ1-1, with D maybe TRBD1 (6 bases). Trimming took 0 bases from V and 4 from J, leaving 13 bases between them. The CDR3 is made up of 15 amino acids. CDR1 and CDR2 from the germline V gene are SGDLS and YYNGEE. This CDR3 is CASSVGGQAGTEAFF. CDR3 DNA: TGTGCCAGCAGCGTAGGGGGGCAGGCGGGCACTGAAGCTTTCTTT.

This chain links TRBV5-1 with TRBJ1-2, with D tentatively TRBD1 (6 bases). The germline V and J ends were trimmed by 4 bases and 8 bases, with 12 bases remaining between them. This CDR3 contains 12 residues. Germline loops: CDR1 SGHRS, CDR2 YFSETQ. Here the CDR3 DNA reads TGCGCCAGCAGCCCCGAGGGGGAAGGCTACACCTTC. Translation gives CASSPEGEGYTF.

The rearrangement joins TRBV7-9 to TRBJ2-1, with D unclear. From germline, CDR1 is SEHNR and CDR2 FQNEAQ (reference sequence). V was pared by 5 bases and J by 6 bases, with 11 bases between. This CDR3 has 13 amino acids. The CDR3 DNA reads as TGTGCCAGCAGCCCTGTGAACATCAATGAGCAGTTCTTC. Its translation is CASSPVNINEQFF.

The chain's CDR3 is CASSLATGTDTQYF. The DNA of the CDR3 is TGTGCCAGCAGCTTGGCCACGGGCACAGATACGCAGTATTTT. V and J are TRBV5-8 and TRBJ2-3; unclear D gene. This CDR3 is built from 14 residues. Germline V gives CDR1 SGHTS, CDR2 YDEGEE. V lost 0 bases, J lost 1 base, and 6 bases lay in between.

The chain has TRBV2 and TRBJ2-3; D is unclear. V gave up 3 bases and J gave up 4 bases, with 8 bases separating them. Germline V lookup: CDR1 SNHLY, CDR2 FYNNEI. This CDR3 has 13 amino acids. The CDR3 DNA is TGTGCCAGCAGTGACGACGGATCAGATACGCAGTATTTT. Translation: CASSDDGSDTQYF. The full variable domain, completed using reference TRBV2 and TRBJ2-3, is EPEVTQTPSHQVTQMGQEVILRCVPISNHLYFYWYRQILGQKVEFLVSFYNNEISEKSEIFDDQFSVERPDGSNFTLKIRSTKLEDSAMYFCASSDDGSDTQYFGPGTRLTVL.

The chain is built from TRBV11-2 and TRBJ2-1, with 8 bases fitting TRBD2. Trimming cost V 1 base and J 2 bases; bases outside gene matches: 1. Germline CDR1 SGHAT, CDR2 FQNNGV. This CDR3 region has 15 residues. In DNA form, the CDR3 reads TGTGCCAGCAGCTTAGTGGGACTAGCCTACAATGAGCAGTTCTTC. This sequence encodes CASSLVGLAYNEQFF.

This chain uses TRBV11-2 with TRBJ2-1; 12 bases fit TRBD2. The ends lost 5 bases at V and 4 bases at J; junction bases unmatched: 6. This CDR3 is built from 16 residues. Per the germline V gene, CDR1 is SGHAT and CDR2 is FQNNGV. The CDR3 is CASSPRLAGVYNEQFF. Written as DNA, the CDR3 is TGTGCCAGCAGCCCTAGACTAGCGGGAGTGTACAATGAGCAGTTCTTC.

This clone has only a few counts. This chain's CDR3 is CATSLRVSTNEKLFF. In DNA, the CDR3 is TGTGCCACCAGCTTACGAGTCTCAACTAATGAAAAACTGTTTTTT. The J gene is TRBJ1-4, the V gene TRBV15; D is unclear. The V gene's germline CDR1 is LNHNV and CDR2 YYDKDF (reference sequence). Trimming removed 5 bases at V and 0 bases at J, with 10 bases between. This CDR3 comprises 15 residues.

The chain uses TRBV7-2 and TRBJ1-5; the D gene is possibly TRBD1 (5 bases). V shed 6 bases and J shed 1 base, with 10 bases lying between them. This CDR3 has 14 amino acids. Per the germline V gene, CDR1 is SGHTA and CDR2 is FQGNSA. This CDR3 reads CASSFDSSNQPQHF. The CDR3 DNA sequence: TGTGCCAGCAGTTTCGACAGCAGCAATCAGCCCCAGCATTTT.

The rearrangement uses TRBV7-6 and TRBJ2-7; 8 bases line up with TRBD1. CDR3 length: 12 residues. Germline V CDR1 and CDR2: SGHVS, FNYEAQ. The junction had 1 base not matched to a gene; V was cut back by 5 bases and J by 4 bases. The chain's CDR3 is CASSRQGYEQYF. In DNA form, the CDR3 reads TGTGCCAGCAGCCGACAGGGGTACGAGCAGTACTTC.

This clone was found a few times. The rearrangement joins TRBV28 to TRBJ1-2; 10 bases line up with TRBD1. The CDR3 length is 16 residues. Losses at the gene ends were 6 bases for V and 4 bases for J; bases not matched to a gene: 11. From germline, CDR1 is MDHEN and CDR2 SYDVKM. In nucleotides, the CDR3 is TGTGCCAGCAGGGACTCCGGACAGGGGGAAAGCTATGGCTACACCTTC. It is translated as CASRDSGQGESYGYTF.

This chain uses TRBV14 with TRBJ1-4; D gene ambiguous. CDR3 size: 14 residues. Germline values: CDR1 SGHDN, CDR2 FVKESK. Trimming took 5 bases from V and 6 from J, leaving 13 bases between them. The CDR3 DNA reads TGTGCCAGCAGCGCAACGACGGGGTATGAAAAACTGTTTTTT. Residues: CASSATTGYEKLFF.

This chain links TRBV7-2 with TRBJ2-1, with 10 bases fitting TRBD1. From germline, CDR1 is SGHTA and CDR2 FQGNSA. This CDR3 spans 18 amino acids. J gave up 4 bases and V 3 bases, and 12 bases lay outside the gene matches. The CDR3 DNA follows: TGTGCCAGCAGCTTGACAGGTTACGGGACAGGGGCGTACAATGAGCAGTTCTTC. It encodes CASSLTGYGTGAYNEQFF.

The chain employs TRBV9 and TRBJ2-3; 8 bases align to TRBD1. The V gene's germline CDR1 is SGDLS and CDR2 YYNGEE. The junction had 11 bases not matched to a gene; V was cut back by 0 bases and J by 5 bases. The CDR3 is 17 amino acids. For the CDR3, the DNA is TGTGCCAGCAGCGTAGGATTTGGGCAGGGGGCCGGAGATACGCAGTATTTT. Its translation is CASSVGFGQGAGDTQYF.